This T cell receptor beta chain was sequenced for a study of blood T cell repertoires in COVID-19 (dated by TCRdb to the early 2020s). Background for the entire study: The collaborator samples originated in the United States, Italy and Spain and spanned the acute and convalescent phases of COVID-19. The samples were drawn from the first 160 participants of the ongoing ImmuneRACE study and from some 1,300 subjects provided by 6 global collaborators. A freely available public database, intended as a resource for researchers studying the immune response to SARS-CoV-2, is where the repertoires were released. The dataset comprised deeply sampled blood TCRbeta repertoires from subjects exposed to, actively infected with, or recovered from COVID-19. Sample metadata almost always included a de-identified subject ID, COVID-19 status, age in years and sex. The material from the prospective study consisted of cDNA or gDNA derived from T cells, B-cell-depleted T cells, or PBMCs. Where available, HLA class I and class II types were obtained from metadata supplied by the sample provider rather than from assay-based typing. Results and caveats for the whole study, not just this receptor: The quantity of clinical and demographic metadata differed by source and by participant and was supplied without curation.

In Seattle, one collaborating source enrolled patients while the infection was active and tracked those patients longitudinally over the course of disease. The collaborating institutions used their own protocols to collect whole blood in K2EDTA tubes. Collaborator samples were shipped for TCRbeta analysis as frozen whole blood, isolated PBMCs, or DNA extracted from either sample type. Based on the germline V gene, the CDR1 and CDR2 sequences are MNHEY and SVGEGT. Trimming costs V 4 bases and J 3 bases, and their ends lie 10 bases apart. From its cysteine to its phenylalanine, the CDR3 spans 15 amino acids. Of all the DNA, just the CDR3 is kept, 45 bases in frame from base 1. The immunoSEQ Assay, a bias-controlled multiplex PCR, was used to amplify TCRbeta CDR3 regions from genomic DNA. On the study's bioinformatics: The number of nucleated cells in each sample was estimated from the amplification of reference gene primers within the assay. To quantify the absolute abundance of each unique TCRbeta CDR3 rearrangement, sequence reads were collapsed and filtered. Productive Simpson clonality was computed per sample as the square root of Simpson's diversity index over productive rearrangements. The table comes from immuneACCESS by way of TCRdb, which keeps in-frame sequences with V and J called. Part of the clones is missing from these tables; in studies checked, under half for an unresolved V gene and the rest for unknown reasons. D and trimming come from the DNA, and the V and J calls and clone size come from that table. Recorded for this sample are 250,000 to 300,000 clones; about nine tenths of them occurred a single time. The ten largest clones take up 5.5% to 8% of the sample.

As concerns this clone: Which antigen it targets is not known. Per-base qualities were not stored, and no clone one base away is much larger.

The clonotype was recovered from a woman in her forties or fifties with COVID-19, enrolled during active disease. Sequencing was carried out using peripheral blood. In this chain, TRBV6-2 or TRBV6-3 is recombined with TRBJ2-6; TRBD2 is possibly the D segment (5 matching bases). The sequenced DNA: TGTGCCAGCAGTTCCCGGGGTGGTGGGGCCAACGTCCTGACTTTC. The resulting protein is CASSSRGGGANVLTF.